The rows below give T cell receptor beta chains drawn from one sample of a study of cytomegalovirus exposure and HLA in healthy donors. TCRdb's table, derived via immunoSEQ multiplex PCR, lists solely in-frame clones and lacks some. The table has 75,000 to 90,000 clones, approximately 75% seen once. The sample consisted of PBMCs. The source is a man aged 60 to 75 in good health and CMV-seronegative. Each CDR3 is given with its conserved first and last residue.

j_call v_call cdr3_aa
TRBJ1-5 TRBV7-9 CASSLAGTGGGSNQPQHF
TRBJ2-7 TRBV10-3 CAISERGGGNEQYF
TRBJ2-7 TRBV5-6 CASSWRDGTGSYEQYF
TRBJ1-1 TRBV23-1 CASSHRPTGVNTEAFF
TRBJ2-7 TRBV5-6 CASSLVGGGYEQYF
TRBJ2-3 TRBV9 CASSRSGSGGVTDTQYF
TRBJ1-2 TRBV7-9 CASSPQGYGYTF
TRBJ1-5 TRBV27 CASSFRQGAGQPQHF
TRBJ1-2 TRBV7-8 CASSLGQYGYTF
TRBJ1-5 TRBV6-1 CASSEQGRGSNQPQHF
TRBJ2-2 TRBV6-5 CASSYSSWLTGELFF
TRBJ2-1 TRBV6-4 CASSDSFAGDYNEQFF
TRBJ2-2 TRBV29-1 CSALGTSGHTGELFF
TRBJ1-1 TRBV5-1 CASSLTDDTEAFF
TRBJ1-5 TRBV19 CASRVGSLSQGRPQHF
TRBJ1-1 TRBV10-2 CASSEGGGFGHHTEAFF
TRBJ2-5 TRBV9 CASSVEVAPGTQYF
TRBJ2-7 TRBV25-1 CASSDSRGPYEQYF
TRBJ1-1 TRBV11-2 CASSWTANTEAFF
TRBJ2-5 TRBV10-3 CAISEGQRGGPQETQYF
TRBJ1-4 TRBV6-1 CASGLAATNEKLFF
TRBJ1-3 TRBV7-3 CARWDSPSSGNTIYF
TRBJ2-7 TRBV14 CASSPRDRVFYEQYF
TRBJ1-4 TRBV12-5 CASGLPWTGGATNEKLFF
TRBJ1-5 TRBV2 CASSVDGELNQPQHF
TRBJ2-1 TRBV5-5 CASSLGGGGGGYNEQFF
TRBJ2-1 TRBV6-4 CASSDSAITGYNEQFF
TRBJ2-7 TRBV2 CASSGSGTTLLEQYF
TRBJ1-3 TRBV7-9 CSGQWGDTIYF
TRBJ1-2 TRBV4-2 CASSQGGVGDYGYTF
TRBJ1-3 TRBV10-3 CAIRADNSGNTIYF
TRBJ1-2 TRBV6-1 CASSEPGQGNYGYTF
TRBJ2-3 TRBV4-2 CASSKKARGGPDTQYF
TRBJ1-4 TRBV30 CAWKGGQSNEKLFF
TRBJ2-7 TRBV6-5 CASRLAYSYEQYF
TRBJ1-2 TRBV6-1 CASTASDRFYGYTF
TRBJ1-1 TRBV14 CASSQQGALGTEAFF
TRBJ2-3 TRBV7-9 CSSSISGGGTDTQYF
TRBJ1-2 TRBV19 CASSARTGESYGYTF
TRBJ2-1 TRBV18 CASSPPSGGVYNEQFF
TRBJ2-3 TRBV18 CASSPLAGGNTDTQYF
- TRBV5-1 CASSLGVPPNYEQYF
TRBJ2-7 TRBV7-2 CASRGQGSEQYF
TRBJ2-7 TRBV30 CAWSARGLGEQYF
TRBJ1-5 TRBV19 CAIKRTGRNQPQHF
TRBJ2-7 TRBV6-1 CASSEGGGGGYEQYF
TRBJ2-3 TRBV28 CASSGRRISTDTQYF
TRBJ1-1 TRBV2 CASPRGGEAFF
TRBJ2-2 TRBV7-2 CASSLRFWLAEAGELFF
TRBJ1-6 TRBV2 CASSVGTGYSPLHF
TRBJ2-5 TRBV5-4 CASSFASGAAETQYF
TRBJ1-6 TRBV6-1 CASRAGFGRGSPLHF
TRBJ1-1 TRBV7-8 CASSRTGGDTEAFF